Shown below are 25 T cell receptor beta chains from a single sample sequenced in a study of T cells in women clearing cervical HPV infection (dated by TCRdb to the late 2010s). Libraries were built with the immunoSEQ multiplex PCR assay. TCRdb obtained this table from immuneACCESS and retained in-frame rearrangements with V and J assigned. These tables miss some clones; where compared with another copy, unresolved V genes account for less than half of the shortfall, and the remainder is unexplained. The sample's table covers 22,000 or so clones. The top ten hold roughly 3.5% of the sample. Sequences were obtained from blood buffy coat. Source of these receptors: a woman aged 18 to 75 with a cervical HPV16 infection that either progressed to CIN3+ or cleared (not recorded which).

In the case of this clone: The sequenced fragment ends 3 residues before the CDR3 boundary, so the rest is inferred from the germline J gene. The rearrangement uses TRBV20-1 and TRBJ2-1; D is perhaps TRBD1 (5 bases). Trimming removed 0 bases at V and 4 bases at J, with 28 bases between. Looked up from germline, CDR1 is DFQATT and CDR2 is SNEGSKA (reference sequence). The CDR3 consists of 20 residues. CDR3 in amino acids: CSARDRRGIAGRFFYNEQFF. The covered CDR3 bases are TGCAGTGCTAGAGATCGAAGGGGAATAGCTGGGCGGTTTTTTTACAATGAG.

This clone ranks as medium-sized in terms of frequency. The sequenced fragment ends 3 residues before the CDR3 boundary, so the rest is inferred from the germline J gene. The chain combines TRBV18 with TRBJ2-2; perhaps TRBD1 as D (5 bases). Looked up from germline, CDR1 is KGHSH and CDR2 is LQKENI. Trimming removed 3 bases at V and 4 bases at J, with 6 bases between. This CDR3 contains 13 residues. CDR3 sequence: CASSPQGTGELFF. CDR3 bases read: TGTGCCAGCTCACCCCAGGGCACCGGGGAG.

The covered CDR3 bases are TGTGCCAGCAGCGGGACAGGGGTCAATGAG. Its translation: CASSGTGVNE. The full CDR3 is CASSGTGVNEQFF. The rearrangement uses TRBV2 and TRBJ2-1; 10 bases are shared with TRBD1. The read finishes 3 residues shy of the CDR3 end, and the germline J gene is used to complete it. From germline, CDR1 is SNHLY and CDR2 FYNNEI. J gave up 6 bases and V 6 bases, and 2 bases lay outside the gene matches. This CDR3 region has 13 residues.

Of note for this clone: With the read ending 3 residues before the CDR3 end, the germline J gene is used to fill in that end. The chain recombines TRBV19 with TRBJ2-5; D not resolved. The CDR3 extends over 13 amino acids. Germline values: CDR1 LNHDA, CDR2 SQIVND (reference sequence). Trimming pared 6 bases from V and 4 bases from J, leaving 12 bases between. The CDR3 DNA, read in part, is TGTGCCAGTAGCCAAAGGTCCCGAGAGACC. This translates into CASSQRSRET. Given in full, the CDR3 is CASSQRSRETQYF. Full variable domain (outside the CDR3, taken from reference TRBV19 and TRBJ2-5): DGGITQSPKYLFRKEGQNVTLSCEQNLNHDAMYWYRQDPGQGLRLIYYSQIVNDFQKGDIAEGYSVSREKKESFPLTVTSAQKNPTAFYLCASSQRSRETQYFGPGTRLLVL.

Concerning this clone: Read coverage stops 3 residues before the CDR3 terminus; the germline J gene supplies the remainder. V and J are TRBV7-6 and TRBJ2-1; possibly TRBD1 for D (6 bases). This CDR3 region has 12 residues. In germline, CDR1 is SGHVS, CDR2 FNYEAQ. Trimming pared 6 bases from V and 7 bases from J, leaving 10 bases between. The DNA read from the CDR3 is TGTGCCAGCAGTACAGGGTCGAATGAG. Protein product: CASSTGSNE. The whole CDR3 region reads CASSTGSNEQFF.

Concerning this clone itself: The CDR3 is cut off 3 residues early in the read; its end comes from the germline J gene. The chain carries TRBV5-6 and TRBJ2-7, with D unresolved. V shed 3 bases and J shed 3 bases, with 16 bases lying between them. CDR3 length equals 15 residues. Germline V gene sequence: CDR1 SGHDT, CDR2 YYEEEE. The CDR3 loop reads CASSSPSQANYEQYF. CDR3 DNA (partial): TGTGCCAGCAGCTCTCCCAGTCAGGCCAACTACGAG.

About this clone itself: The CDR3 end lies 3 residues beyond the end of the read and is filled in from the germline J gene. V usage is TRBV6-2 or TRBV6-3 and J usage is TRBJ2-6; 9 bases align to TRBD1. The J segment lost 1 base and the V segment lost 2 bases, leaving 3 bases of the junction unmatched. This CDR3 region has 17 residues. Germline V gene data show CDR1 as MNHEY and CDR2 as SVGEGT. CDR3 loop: CASSYLGQGSGANVLTF. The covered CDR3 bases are TGTGCCAGCAGTTACCTCGGACAGGGGTCTGGGGCCAACGTC.

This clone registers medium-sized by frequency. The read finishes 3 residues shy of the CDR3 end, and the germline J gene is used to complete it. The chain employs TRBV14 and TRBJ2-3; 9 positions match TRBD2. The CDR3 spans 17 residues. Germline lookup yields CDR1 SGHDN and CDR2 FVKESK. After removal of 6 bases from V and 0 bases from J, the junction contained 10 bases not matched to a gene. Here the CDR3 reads CASSPRGGAASTDTQYF. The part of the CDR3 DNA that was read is TGTGCCAGCAGTCCCCGCGGGGGGGCCGCTAGCACAGATACG.

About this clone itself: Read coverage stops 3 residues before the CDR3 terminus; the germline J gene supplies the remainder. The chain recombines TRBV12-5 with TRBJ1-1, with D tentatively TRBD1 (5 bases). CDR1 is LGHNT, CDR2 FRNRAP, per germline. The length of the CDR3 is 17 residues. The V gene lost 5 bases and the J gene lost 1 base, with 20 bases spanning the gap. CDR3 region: CASGKDNPGWGNTEAFF. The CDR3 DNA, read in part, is TGTGCTAGTGGTAAGGACAATCCGGGATGGGGGAACACTGAA.

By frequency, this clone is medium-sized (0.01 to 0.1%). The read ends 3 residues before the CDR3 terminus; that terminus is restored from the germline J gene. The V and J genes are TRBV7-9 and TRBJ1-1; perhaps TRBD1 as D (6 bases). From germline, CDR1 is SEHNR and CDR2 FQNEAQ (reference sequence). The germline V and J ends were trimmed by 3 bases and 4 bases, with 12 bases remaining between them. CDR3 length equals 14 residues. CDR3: CASSFGGGGTEAFF. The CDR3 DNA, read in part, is TGTGCCAGCAGCTTCGGAGGGGGAGGCACTGAA.

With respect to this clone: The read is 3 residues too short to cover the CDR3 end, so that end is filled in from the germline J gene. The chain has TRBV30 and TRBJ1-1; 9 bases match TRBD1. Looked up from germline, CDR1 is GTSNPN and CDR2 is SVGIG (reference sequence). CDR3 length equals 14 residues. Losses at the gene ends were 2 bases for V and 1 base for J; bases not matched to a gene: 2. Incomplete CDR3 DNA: TGTGCCTGGAGTCCGGGACAGGGGAACACTGAA. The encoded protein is CAWSPGQGNTE. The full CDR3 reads CAWSPGQGNTEAFF.

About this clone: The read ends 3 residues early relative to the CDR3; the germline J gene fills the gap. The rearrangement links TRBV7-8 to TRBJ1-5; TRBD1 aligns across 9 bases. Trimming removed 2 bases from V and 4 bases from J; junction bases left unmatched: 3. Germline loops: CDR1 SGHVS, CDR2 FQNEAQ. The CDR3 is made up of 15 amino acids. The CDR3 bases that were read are TGTGCCAGCAGCTTAACAGGGGGCCGGAATCAGCCC. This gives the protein CASSLTGGRNQP. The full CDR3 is CASSLTGGRNQPQHF.

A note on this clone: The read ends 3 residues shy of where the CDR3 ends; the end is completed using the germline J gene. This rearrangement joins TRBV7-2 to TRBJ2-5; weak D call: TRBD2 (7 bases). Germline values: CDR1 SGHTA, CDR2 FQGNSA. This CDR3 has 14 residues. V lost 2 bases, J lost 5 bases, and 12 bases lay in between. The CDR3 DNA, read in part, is TGTGCCAGCAGCTTACTCGGGGGGCTCGAGACC. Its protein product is CASSLLGGLET. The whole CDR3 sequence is CASSLLGGLETQYF.

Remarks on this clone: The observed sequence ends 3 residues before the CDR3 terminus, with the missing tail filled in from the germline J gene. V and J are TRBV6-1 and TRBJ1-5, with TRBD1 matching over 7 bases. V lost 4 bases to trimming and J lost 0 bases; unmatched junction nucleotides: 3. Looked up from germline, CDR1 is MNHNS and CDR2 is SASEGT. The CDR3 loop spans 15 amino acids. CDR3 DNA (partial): TGTGCCAGCAGTGGGGGACAGCCTAGCAATCAGCCC. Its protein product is CASSGGQPSNQP. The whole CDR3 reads CASSGGQPSNQPQHF.

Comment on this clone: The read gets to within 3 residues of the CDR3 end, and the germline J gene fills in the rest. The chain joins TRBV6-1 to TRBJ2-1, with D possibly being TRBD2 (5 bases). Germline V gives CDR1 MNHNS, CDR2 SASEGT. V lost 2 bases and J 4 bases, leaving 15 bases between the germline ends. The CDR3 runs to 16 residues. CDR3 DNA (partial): TGTGCCAGCAGTGAACGAACTAGTTTCTTATACAATGAG. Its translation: CASSERTSFLYNE. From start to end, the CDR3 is CASSERTSFLYNEQFF.

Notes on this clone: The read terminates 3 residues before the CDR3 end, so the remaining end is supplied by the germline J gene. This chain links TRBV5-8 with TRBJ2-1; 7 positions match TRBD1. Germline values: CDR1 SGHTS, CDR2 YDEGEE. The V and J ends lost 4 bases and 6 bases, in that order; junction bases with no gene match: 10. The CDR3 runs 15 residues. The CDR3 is CASSRGQLGVNEQFF. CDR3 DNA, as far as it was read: TGTGCCAGCAGCCGGGGACAGTTAGGGGTCAATGAG.

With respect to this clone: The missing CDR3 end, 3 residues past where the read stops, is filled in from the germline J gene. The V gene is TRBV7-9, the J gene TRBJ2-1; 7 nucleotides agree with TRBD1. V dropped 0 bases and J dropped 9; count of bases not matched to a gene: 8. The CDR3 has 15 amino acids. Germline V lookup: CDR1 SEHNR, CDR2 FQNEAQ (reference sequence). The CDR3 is CASSLAGTVTPEQFF. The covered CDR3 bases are TGTGCCAGCAGCTTAGCTGGGACAGTTACCCCTGAG.

The CDR3 is CASFRQGMGGYTF. The sequenced part of the CDR3 DNA is TGTGCCAGTTTCCGACAGGGAATGGGTGGC. The rearrangement joins TRBV19 to TRBJ1-2; 7 nucleotides agree with TRBD1. Coverage ceases 3 residues before the CDR3 finishes, and the germline J gene fills in the end. Germline values: CDR1 LNHDA, CDR2 SQIVND (reference sequence). V dropped 8 bases and J dropped 7; count of bases not matched to a gene: 10. The CDR3 contains 13 residues.

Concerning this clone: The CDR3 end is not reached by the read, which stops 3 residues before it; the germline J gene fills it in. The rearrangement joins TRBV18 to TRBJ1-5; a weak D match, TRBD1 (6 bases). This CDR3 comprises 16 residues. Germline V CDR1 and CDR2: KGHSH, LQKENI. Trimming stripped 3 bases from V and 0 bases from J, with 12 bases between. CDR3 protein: CASSPDRRFSNQPQHF. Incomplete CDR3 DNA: TGTGCCAGCTCACCGGACAGAAGGTTTAGCAATCAGCCC.

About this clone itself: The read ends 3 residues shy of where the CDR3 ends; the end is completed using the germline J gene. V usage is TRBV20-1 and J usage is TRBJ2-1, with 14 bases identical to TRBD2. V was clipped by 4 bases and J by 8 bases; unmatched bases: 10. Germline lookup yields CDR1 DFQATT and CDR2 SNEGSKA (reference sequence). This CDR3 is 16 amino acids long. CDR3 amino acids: CSAIRLAGGPGDEQFF. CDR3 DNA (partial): TGCAGTGCTATTCGACTAGCGGGAGGGCCGGGGGATGAG.

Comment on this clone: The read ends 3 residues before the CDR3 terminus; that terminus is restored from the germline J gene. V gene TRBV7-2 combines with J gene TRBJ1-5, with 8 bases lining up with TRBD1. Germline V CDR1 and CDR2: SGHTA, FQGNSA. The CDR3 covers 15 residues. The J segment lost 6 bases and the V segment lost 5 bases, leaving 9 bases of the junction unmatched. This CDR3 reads CASSPHGQGSQPQHF. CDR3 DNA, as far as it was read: TGTGCCAGCAGCCCCCACGGACAGGGTAGTCAGCCC.

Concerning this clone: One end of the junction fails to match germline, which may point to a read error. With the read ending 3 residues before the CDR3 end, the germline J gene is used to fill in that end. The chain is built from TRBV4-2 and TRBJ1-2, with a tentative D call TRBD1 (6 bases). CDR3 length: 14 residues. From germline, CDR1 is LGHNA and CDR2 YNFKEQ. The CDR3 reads CASSQEGTTSGYTF. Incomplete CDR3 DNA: TGCGCCAGCAGCCAAGAAGGGACAACGTCTGGC.

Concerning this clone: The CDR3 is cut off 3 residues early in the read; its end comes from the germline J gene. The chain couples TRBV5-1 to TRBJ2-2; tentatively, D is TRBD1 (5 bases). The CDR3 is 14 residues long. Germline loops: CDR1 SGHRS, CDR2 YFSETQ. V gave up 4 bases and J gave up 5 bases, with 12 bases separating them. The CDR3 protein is CASSPDTLTGELFF. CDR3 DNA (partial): TGCGCCAGCAGCCCGGACACCTTGACCGGGGAG.

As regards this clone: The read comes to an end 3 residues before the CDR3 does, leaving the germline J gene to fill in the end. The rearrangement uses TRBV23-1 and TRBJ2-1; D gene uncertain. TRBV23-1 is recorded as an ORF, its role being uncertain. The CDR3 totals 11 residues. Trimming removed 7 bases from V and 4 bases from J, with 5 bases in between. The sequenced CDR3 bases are TGCGCCAGCACCTTTTACAATGAG. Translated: CASTFYNE. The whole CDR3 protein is CASTFYNEQFF.

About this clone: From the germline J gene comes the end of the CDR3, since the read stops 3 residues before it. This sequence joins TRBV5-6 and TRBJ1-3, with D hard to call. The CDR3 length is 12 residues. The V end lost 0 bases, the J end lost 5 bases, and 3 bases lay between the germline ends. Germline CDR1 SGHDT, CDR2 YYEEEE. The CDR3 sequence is CASSLARNTIYF. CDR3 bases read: TGTGCCAGCAGCTTGGCTAGAAACACC.